This T cell receptor (beta chain) was found in a study of response to subunit inactivated influenza vaccine. V lost 7 bases and J 3 bases, leaving 16 bases between the germline ends. The CDR3 contains 13 residues. Germline-derived CDR1 and CDR2 are DFQATT and SNEGSKA (reference sequence). Study-level points and caveats: A suggestion made by the authors is that each seasonal influenza vaccination recruits few new T cells.

MiXCR was run by TCRdb on the RT-PCR reads, yielding one entry per CDR3 protein. The repertoire has under 850,000 distinct CDR3 sequences, around a sixth of them found once; the top ten carry about 11%. This clonotype was seen more than once but under ten times. What it recognizes is unknown. The genes are TRBV20-1 and TRBJ2-7; D is possibly TRBD1 (5 bases). Sample: PBMCs from blood, taken around 5 days after vaccination. This clonotype originated in a man aged 50-60 years who received an inactivated influenza vaccine. The CDR3 loop reads CSVDSPDDYEQYF. CDR3 in DNA: TGCAGTGTCGACAGCCCCGACGACTACGAGCAGTACTTC.